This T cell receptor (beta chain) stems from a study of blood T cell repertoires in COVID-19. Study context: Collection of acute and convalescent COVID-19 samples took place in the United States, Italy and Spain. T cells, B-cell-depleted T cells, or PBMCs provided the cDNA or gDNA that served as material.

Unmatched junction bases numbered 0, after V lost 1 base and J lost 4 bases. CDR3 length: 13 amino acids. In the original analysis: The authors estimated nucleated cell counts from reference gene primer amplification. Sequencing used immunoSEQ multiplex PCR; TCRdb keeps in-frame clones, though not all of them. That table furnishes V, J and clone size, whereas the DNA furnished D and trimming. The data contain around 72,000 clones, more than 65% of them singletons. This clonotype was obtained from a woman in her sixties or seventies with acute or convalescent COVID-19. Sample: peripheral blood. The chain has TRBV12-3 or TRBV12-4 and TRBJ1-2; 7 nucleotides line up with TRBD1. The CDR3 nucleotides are TGTGCCAGCAGTTTAGGACAGGGCTATGGCTACACCTTC. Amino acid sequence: CASSLGQGYGYTF.